This T cell receptor beta chain was profiled in a study of blood T cell repertoires in COVID-19. With 0 bases removed from V and 3 bases from J, the gap between germline ends came to 11 bases. CDR3 length equals 16 residues. Germline CDR1 reads KGHDR; CDR2 reads SFDVKD. The participants were between about 18 and 90 years old and came from under 25 US areas. Donors were grouped by their self-reported clinical history. Authors' analysis steps: Scientists estimated how many nucleated cells there were by amplifying reference gene primers. Profiling relied on immunoSEQ multiplex PCR, and the TCRdb table lists in-frame clones only, not all of them. That table is the source of V, J and clone size, and D and trimming were worked out from the DNA. Of 210,000 or so clones listed, about 84% were seen once; the top ten hold under 2%.

Sample: PBMCs or T cells enriched from blood (not recorded which). This rearrangement joins TRBV24-1 to TRBJ1-3, with D possibly being TRBD1 (6 bases). This sequence originates from a man aged 60 to 69 who had recovered from COVID-19. This CDR3 reads CATSDLARGSGNTIYF. The DNA for the CDR3 is TGTGCCACCAGTGATTTGGCCAGGGGTAGTGGAAACACCATATATTTT.